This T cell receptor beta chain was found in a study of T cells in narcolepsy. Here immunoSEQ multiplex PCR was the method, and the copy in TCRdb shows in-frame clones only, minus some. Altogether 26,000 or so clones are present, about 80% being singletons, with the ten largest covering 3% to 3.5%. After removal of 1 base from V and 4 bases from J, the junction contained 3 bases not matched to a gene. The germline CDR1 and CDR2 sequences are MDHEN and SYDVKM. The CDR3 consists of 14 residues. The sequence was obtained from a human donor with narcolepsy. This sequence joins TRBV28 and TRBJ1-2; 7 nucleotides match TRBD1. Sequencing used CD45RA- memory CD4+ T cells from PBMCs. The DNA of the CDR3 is TGTGCCAGCAGTTTATCGGGACAGTCCTATGGCTACACCTTC. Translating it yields CASSLSGQSYGYTF.